The clone carrying this T cell receptor (beta chain) was counted between two and nine times. Its antigen remains unidentified. Reverse transcription of all isolated RNA meant that expressed TCRB transcripts were sequenced. Some clones are missing from TCRdb's copy, which holds only in-frame ones; the method was immunoSEQ multiplex PCR. The repertoire includes roughly 610,000 clones, roughly a sixth of them detected once, and more than 0.08% sits in the top ten. This specimen comes from a study of beta chain features in type 1 diabetes. Findings of the study overall: Over-representation of high TCR-expressing cells was a possible consequence of cDNA sequencing. The study found moderately but significantly shorter TCRB CDR3s in all four CD4+ subsets of Type 1 diabetes patients.

The CDR3 loop spans 16 amino acids. CDR1 is SGHTA and CDR2 is FQGNSA in the germline V gene. The germline V and J ends were trimmed by 5 bases and 6 bases, with 22 bases remaining between them. A sort by CD45RO/CCR7/CD25/CD127/CD95/CD27 yielded CD4+ naive, central memory, regulatory and stem cell-like memory cells. Purity exceeded 98% in all sorted populations. The sample was naive CD4+ T cells from blood. V is TRBV7-2 and J is TRBJ1-2, with D possibly being TRBD1 (6 bases). The sequence was collected from a man younger than 35 in good health. The CDR3 DNA sequence: TGTGCCAGCAGCCAAAGCTCGGCTAACAGGGTTAATGGCTACACCTTC. It specifies CASSQSSANRVNGYTF.